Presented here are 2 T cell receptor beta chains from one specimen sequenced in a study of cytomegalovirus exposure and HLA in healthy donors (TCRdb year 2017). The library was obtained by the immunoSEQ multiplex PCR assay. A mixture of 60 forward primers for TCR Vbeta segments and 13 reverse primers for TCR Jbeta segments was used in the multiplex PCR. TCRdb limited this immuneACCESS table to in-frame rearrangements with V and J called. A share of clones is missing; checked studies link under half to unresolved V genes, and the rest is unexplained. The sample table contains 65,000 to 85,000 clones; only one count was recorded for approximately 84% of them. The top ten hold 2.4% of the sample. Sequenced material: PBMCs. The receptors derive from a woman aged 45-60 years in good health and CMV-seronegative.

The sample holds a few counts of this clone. Written as DNA, the CDR3 is TGTGCCAGCAGTTACTCCCACAATCAGCCCCAGCATTTT. Amino acid sequence: CASSYSHNQPQHF. The chain has TRBV6-6 and TRBJ1-5; D ambiguous. The CDR3 has 13 residues. The germline V and J ends were trimmed by 0 bases and 3 bases, with 3 bases remaining between them. Germline CDR1 MNHNY, CDR2 SVGAGI (reference sequence).

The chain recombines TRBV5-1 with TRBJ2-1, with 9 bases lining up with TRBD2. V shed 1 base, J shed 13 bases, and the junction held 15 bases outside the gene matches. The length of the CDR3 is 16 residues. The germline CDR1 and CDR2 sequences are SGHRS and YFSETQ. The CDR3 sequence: CASSLTPSGVPADQFF. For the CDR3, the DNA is TGCGCCAGCAGCTTGACACCTAGCGGGGTCCCGGCGGACCAGTTCTTC.